This TCR beta chain appears in the sequencing data of a study of blood T cells in healthy people across ages (dated by TCRdb to between 2014 and 2017). The study in broad terms: In model experiments, template switching captured roughly one uniquely barcoded TCR beta cDNA molecule for every two T cells. Using deep sequencing normalized with unique cDNA molecular identifiers, the study measured how TCR beta repertoire diversity changes with age. The donors were divided into four age groups: young (average around 17 years), middle-aged (almost 40), aged (about 62) and long-lived (about 80). The study analyzed two additional independent replicas of 1 million unique cDNA reads from the same blood draw for two donors, one aged 18 to 30 and one aged 80 or older. Results and caveats for the whole study, not just this receptor: A strong correlation was found between observed TCR beta diversity and the percentage of naive T cells measured by flow cytometry. The long-lived group showed more naive CD4+ T cells, fewer expanded clones and increased TCR diversity than the aged group, suggesting age selection. Since profiling was done on bulk unsorted PBMCs, naive and antigen-experienced compartments could not be conclusively compared. Estimates of total diversity from one million sequenced T cells were regarded as lower bounds and underestimates. The CMV infection status of donors was not known, potentially confounding age-related changes in expanded clonotypes. As age increased, observed TCR beta diversity per million T cells dropped in a roughly linear way, and a significant reduction was already evident by age about 40.

The table lists this clonotype with a few counts. This clone's antigen is unknown. No base quality information exists; no much larger clone differs at one position. Receptor amplification or capture employed 5' RACE. Sequencing used an Illumina HiSeq 2500. A second PCR of roughly 6 to 11 cycles was run with a J-beta primer mix and a sample-barcoded 5' primer. A unique molecular identifier was introduced onto each TCR beta cDNA molecule by a template-switch 5' adaptor carrying 12 random nucleotides. Each sample yielded at least 2.5 million CDR3-containing paired-end reads. First-strand cDNA synthesis was performed from all RNA using the Mint cDNA synthesis kit, with priming by a TRBC-specific oligonucleotide. Following uracil-DNA glycosylase treatment, a first 18-cycle PCR with universal primers M1SS and BC2_uni_R was performed on all cDNA. Regarding the original processing steps: Each sample was normalized by randomly selecting 1 million high-quality reads, each carrying a distinct molecular identifier. Reads with shared molecular identifiers were discarded instead of being binned into consensus sequences. MiTCR, with a Q25 quality threshold and the strictest error-elimination algorithm, was used for CDR3 identification, clonotype clustering and error correction. A nonparametric unseen species model with Euler transformation was used to estimate a lower bound on total TCR beta diversity. TCRdb trimmed public reads at Q25 via fastp, called clones via MiXCR and kept in-frame beta chains. Identical CDR3 proteins give one entry, which carries the most common genes and DNA. It is TCRdb's table, rather than the study itself, that gives the V and J calls and clone size. Within this sample are roughly 1 million distinct CDR3 sequences, with around 27% of them counted one time only. The ten biggest clones cover around 0.7% of the sample.

The 35 to 40 donors, aged roughly 6 to 95 years, were systemically healthy Caucasian individuals from Russia. Around 10 milliliters of peripheral blood were drawn from each donor into EDTA-treated Vacutainer tubes. Ficoll-Paque density-gradient centrifugation was used to isolate PBMCs, with at least 6.5 million per sample. Trizol reagent was used to extract total RNA from PBMCs, with at least 5 micrograms per sample. For every donor, an aliquot of PBMCs went through flow cytometry to measure the percentages of naive CD45RAhigh/CD27high T cells. Compared with germline, V lacks 7 bases and J lacks 0 bases; bases without a gene match: 8. Sequences SQVTM (CDR1) and ANQGSEA (CDR2) are obtained from the germline V gene. The CDR3 contains 16 residues, cysteine and phenylalanine counted. Only the CDR3 DNA stays, 48 bases, in frame from base 1. This sample was also put to use in a study of T cells of mothers and their children. As described in the second report: Donors were nine systemically healthy Caucasian individuals: three mothers and their six children. cDNA synthesis consumed the entire amount of extracted RNA, loaded at approximately 1.6 ug RNA in each 15 ul reaction. In the second PCR, the M1S primer introduced both the sample barcodes and 2-4 random nucleotides. Each mother yielded over 8 million TCR beta CDR3 reads and each child roughly 3.1 million reads. TCR recombination output is similarly shaped by thymic selection in related and unrelated pairs, with a minor effect exerted by inherited differences. Normalized repertoire overlap was always found to be slightly, but never significantly, higher in related mother-child pairs than in unrelated mother-child pairs. Persistent microchimeric T cell clones were not detected, at a sensitivity of about 100 clones per million clonotypes. Deep NGS was used in the study to compare the TCR beta repertoires of mothers and children and to look for features that separate related mother-child pairs from unrelated individuals. On average, the children were roughly 10 +/- 4 years old, while the mothers were approximately 40 +/- 4 years old. After adapter ligation with NEBNext reagents, the libraries were sequenced on Illumina HiSeq 2000 with 100+100 nt paired-end reads. To prevent cross-contamination, the mother and child libraries were prepared a month apart and were sequenced in separate runs. For each donor, between about 450,000 and 2,300,000 distinct TCR beta clonotypes were identified. Naive TCR beta clonotypes were estimated from low-frequency clonotypes matched to each donor's FACS-determined naive share, without sorting.

The clonotype comes from a girl aged 2-9 years in good health. Sequenced: blood. The V and J genes are TRBV29-1 and TRBJ2-3, with 12 junctional bases fitting TRBD2. The sequence in DNA is TGCAGCGGGGGACTAGCGGGTTTGGGAAGCACAGATACGCAGTATTTT. It translates to CSGGLAGLGSTDTQYF.